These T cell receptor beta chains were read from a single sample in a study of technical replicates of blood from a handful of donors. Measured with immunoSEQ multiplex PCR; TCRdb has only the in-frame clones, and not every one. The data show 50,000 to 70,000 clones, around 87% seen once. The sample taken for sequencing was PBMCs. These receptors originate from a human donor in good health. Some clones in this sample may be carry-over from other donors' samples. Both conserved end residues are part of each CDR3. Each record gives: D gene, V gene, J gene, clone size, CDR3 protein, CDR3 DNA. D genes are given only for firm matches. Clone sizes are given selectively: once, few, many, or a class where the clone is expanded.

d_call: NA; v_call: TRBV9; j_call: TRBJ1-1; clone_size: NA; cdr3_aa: CASSADSMNTEAFF; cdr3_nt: TGTGCCAGCAGCGCGGACAGTATGAACACTGAAGCTTTCTTT
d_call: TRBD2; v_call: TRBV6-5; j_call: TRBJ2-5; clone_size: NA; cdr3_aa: CASTTFLAGEETQYF; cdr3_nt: TGTGCCAGCACCACATTCCTAGCGGGGGAAGAGACCCAGTACTTC
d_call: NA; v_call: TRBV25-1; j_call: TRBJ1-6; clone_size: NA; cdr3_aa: CASSRSPDGSPLHF; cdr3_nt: TGTGCCAGCAGCAGATCGCCTGATGGTTCACCCCTCCACTTT
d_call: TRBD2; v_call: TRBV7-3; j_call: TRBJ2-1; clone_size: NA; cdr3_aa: CASSPSGSPYNEQFF; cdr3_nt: TGTGCCAGCAGCCCTAGCGGGAGTCCCTACAATGAGCAGTTCTTC
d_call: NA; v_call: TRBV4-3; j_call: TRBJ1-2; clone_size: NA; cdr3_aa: CASSQANNVNYGYTF; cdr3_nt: TGCGCCAGCAGCCAAGCCAACAACGTTAACTATGGCTACACCTTC
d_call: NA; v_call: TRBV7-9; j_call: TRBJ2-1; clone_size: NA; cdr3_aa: CASSLVGGVSHEQFF; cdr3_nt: TGTGCCAGCAGCTTAGTCGGGGGAGTCAGCCATGAGCAGTTCTTC
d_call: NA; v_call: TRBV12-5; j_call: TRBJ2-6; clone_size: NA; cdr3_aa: CASGARLGGSGANVLTF; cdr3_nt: TGTGCTAGTGGTGCTCGCCTGGGGGGCTCTGGGGCCAACGTCCTGACTTTC
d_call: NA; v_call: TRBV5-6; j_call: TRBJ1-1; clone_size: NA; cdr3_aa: CASSLEVGLLALNTEAFF; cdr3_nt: TGTGCCAGCAGCTTGGAGGTGGGGCTCCTCGCCCTGAACACTGAAGCTTTCTTT
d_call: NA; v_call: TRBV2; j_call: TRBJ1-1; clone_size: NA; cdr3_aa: CASSGAGNTEAFF; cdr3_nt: TGTGCCAGCAGTGGGGCGGGGAACACTGAAGCTTTCTTT
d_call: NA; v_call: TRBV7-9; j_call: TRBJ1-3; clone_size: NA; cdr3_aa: CASSHQWGAGNTIYF; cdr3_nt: TGTGCCAGCAGCCACCAGTGGGGGGCTGGAAACACCATATATTTT
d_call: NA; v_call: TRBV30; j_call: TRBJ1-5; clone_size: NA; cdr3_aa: CAWSPKGVGNQPQHF; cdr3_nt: TGTGCCTGGAGTCCAAAGGGAGTTGGCAATCAGCCCCAGCATTTT
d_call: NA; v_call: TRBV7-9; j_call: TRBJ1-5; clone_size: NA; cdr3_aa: CASSRGGGNQPQHF; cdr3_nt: TGTGCCAGCAGCCGCGGAGGGGGCAATCAGCCCCAGCATTTT
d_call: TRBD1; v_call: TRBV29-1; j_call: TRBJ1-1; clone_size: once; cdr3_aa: CSVKMGQGNTEAFF; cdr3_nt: TGCAGCGTCAAGATGGGACAGGGGAACACTGAAGCTTTCTTT
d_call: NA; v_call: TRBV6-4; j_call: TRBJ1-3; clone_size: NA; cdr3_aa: CASMTGKHTIYF; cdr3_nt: TGTGCCAGCATGACGGGGAAACACACCATATATTTT
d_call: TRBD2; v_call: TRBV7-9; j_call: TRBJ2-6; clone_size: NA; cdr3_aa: CASSLGGSGANVLTF; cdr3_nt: TGTGCCAGCAGCTTGGGGGGGTCTGGGGCCAACGTCCTGACTTTC
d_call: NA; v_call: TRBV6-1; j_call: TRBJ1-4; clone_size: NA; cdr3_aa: CASSEVTPPGPNEKLFF; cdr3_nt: TGTGCCAGCAGTGAAGTTACACCCCCAGGGCCAAATGAAAAACTGTTTTTT
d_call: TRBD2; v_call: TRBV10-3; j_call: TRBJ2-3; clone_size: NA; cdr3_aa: CAISATSGLTDTQYF; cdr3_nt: TGTGCCATCAGTGCGACTAGCGGGCTAACAGATACGCAGTATTTT
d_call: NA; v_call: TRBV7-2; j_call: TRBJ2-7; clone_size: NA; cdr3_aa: CASSPGNYEQYF; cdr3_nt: TGTGCCAGCAGCCCCGGGAACTACGAGCAGTACTTC
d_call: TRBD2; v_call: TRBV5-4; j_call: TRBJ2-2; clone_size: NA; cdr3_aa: CASRRTSGVSNTGELFF; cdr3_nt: TGTGCCAGCAGAAGGACTAGCGGCGTTTCGAACACCGGGGAGCTGTTTTTT
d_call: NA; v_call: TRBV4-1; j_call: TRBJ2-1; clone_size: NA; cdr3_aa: CASSQDSQAMIINEQFF; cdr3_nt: TGCGCCAGCAGCCAAGATTCCCAGGCCATGATTATCAATGAGCAGTTCTTC